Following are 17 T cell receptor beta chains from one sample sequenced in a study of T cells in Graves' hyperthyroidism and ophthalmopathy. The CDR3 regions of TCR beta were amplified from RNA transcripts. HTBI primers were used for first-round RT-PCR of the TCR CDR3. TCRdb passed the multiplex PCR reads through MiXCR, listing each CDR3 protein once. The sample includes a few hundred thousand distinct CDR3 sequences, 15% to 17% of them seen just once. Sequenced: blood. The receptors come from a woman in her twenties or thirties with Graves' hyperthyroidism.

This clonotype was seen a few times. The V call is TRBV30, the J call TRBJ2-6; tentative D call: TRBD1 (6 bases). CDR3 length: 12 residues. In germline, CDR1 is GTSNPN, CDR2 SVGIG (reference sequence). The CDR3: CVQGSGANVLTF. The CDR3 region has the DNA TGTGTACAGGGATCTGGGGCCAACGTCCTGACTTTC.

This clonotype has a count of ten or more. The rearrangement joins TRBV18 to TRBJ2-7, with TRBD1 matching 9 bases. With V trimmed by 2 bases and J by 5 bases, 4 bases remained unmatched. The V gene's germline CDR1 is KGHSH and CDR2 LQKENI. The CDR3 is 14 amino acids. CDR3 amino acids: CASSPGTGRDEQYF. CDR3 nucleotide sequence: TGTGCCAGCTCACCAGGGACAGGGAGGGACGAGCAGTACTTC.

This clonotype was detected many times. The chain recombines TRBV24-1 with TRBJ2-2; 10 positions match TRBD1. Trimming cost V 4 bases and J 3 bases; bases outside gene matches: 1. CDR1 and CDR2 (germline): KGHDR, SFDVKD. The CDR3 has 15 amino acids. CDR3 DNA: TGTGCCACCAGTGAGGGACAGGGGCACACCGGGGAGCTGTTTTTT. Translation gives CATSEGQGHTGELFF.

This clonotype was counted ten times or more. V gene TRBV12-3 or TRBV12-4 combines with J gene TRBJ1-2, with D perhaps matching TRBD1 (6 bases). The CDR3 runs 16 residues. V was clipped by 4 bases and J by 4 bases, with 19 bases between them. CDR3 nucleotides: TGTGCCAGCAGTTCGGGCGGGGGCCCTAACTCCTATGGCTACACCTTC. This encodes CASSSGGGPNSYGYTF.

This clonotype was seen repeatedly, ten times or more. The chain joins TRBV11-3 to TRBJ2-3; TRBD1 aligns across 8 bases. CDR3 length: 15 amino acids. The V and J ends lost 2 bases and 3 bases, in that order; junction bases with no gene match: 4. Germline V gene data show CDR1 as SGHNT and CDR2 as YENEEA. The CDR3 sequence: CASSLHRGRTDTQYF. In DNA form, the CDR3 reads TGTGCCAGCAGCTTACACAGGGGGAGGACAGATACGCAGTATTTT.

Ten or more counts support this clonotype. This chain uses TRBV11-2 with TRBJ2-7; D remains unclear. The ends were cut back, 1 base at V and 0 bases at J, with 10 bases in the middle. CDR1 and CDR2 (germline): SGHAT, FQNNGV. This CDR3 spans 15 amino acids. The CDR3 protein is CASSLGAGISYEQYF. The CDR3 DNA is TGTGCCAGCAGCTTAGGGGCAGGAATCTCCTACGAGCAGTACTTC. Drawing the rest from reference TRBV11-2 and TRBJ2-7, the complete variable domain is EAGVAQSPRYKIIEKRQSVAFWCNPISGHATLYWYQQILGQGPKLLIQFQNNGVVDDSQLPKDRFSAERLKGVDSTLKIQPAKLEDSAVYLCASSLGAGISYEQYFGPGTRLTVT.

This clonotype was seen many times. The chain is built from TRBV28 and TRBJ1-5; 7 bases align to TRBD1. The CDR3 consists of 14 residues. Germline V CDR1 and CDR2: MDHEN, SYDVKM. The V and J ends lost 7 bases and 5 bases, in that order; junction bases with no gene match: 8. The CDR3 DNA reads TGTGCCAGCACCCCCGAGACAGGGTATCAGCCCCAGCATTTT. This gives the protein CASTPETGYQPQHF.

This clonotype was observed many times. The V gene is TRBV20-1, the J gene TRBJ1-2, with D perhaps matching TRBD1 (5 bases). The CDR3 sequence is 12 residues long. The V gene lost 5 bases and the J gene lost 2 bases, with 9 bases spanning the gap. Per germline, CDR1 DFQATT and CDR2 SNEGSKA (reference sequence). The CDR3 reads CSAATENYGYTF. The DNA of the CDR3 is TGCAGTGCTGCGACAGAAAACTATGGCTACACCTTC.

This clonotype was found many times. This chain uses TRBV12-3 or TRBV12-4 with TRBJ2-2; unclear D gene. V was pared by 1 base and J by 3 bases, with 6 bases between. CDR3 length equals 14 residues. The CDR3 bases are TGTGCCAGCAGTTTAGGTCACGACACCGGGGAGCTGTTTTTT. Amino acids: CASSLGHDTGELFF.

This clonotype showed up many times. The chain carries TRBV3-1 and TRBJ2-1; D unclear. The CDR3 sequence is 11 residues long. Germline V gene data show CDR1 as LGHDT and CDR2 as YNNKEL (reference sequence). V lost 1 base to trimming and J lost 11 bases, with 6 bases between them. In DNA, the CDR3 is TGTGCCAGCAGCCAAGGCCAGAAGCAGTTCTTC. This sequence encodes CASSQGQKQFF.

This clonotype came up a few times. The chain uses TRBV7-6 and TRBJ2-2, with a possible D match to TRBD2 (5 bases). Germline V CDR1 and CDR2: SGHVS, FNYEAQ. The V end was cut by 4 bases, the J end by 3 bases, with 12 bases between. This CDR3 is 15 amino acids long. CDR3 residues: CASSSLGRDTGELFF. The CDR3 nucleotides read TGTGCCAGCAGCTCACTAGGTCGGGACACCGGGGAGCTGTTTTTT.

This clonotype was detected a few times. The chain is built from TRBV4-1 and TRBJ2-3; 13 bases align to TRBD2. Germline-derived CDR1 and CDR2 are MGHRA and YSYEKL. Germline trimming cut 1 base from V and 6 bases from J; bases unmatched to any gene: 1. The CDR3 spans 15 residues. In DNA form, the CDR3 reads TGCGCCAGCAGCCAAGGACTAGCGGGAGGCGATACGCAGTATTTT. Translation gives CASSQGLAGGDTQYF.

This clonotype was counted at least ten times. DNA for the CDR3: TGTGCCACCAGCAGAGGGGTGGCCCTAGCGGGGGATACGCAGTATTTT. Its protein is CATSRGVALAGDTQYF. The gene calls are TRBV15 and TRBJ2-3; 9 bases match TRBD2. V trimming: 1 base; J trimming: 6 bases; junction bases outside the gene matches: 8. This CDR3 has 16 residues. Germline V lookup: CDR1 LNHNV, CDR2 YYDKDF (reference sequence).

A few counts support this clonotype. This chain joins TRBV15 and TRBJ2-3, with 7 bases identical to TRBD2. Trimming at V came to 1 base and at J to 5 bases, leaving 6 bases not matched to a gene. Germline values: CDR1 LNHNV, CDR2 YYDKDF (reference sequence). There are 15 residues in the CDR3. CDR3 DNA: TGTGCCACCAGCAGAGCGCGGGAGAATGGAGATACGCAGTATTTT. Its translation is CATSRARENGDTQYF.

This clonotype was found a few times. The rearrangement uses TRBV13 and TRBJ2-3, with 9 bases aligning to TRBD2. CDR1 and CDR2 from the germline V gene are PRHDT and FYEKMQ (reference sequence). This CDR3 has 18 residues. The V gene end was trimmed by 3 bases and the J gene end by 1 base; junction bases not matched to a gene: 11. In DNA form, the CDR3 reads TGTGCCAGCAGCTTCCGGGTAGCGGGAGATTTGGGCACAGATACGCAGTATTTT. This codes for CASSFRVAGDLGTDTQYF. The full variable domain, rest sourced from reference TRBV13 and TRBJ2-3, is AAGVIQSPRHLIKEKRETATLKCYPIPRHDTVYWYQQGPGQDPQFLISFYEKMQSDKGSIPDRFSAQQFSDYHSELNMSSLELGDSALYFCASSFRVAGDLGTDTQYFGPGTRLTVL.

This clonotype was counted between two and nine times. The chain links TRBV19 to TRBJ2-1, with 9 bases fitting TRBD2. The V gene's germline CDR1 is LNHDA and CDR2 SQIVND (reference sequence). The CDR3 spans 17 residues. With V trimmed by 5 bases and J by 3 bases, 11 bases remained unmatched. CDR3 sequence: CASSSTSGSFNYNEQFF. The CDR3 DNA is TGTGCCAGTAGTTCGACTAGCGGATCCTTTAACTACAATGAGCAGTTCTTC.

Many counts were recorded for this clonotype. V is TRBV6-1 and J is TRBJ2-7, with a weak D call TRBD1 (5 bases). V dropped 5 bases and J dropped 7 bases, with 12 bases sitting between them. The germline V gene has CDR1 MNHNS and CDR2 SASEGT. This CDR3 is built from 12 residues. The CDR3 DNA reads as TGTGCCAGCAGTTTAGGGGCGAAGGAGCAGTACTTC. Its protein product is CASSLGAKEQYF.